These T cell receptor beta chains were read from a single sample in a study of blood T cell repertoires in COVID-19. Method: immunoSEQ multiplex PCR; TCRdb's copy keeps in-frame clones and lacks some. The sample shows roughly 190,000 clones, approximately 80% of them seen only once. Sequencing used peripheral blood. The receptors come from a human donor in a cohort sampled during active COVID-19. CDR3s include the opening cysteine and the closing phenylalanine or tryptophan. A D gene is named only where the DNA matches it firmly. Some rows have no size entry. The others give once, few or many, or a class for an expanded clone.

clone_size	d_call	v_call	j_call	cdr3_nt	cdr3_aa
-	-	TRBV29-1	TRBJ1-1	TGCAGCGTTGTAGGGGGGGCGGCTTTCTTT	CSVVGGAAFF
-	TRBD1	TRBV4-2	TRBJ1-4	TGTGCCAGCAGCCAAGGGAAGACGGGACAGGGGCGAGATGAAAAACTGTTTTTT	CASSQGKTGQGRDEKLFF
-	TRBD1	TRBV14	TRBJ2-6	TGTGCCAGCAGCCTAAAGGCGGGACAGGGCCCATTGGGGGCCAACGTCCTGACTTTC	CASSLKAGQGPLGANVLTF
-	-	TRBV5-1	TRBJ1-2	TGCGCCAGCAGCTTTTCACAGGGATCTTTCTATGGCTACACCTTC	CASSFSQGSFYGYTF
-	-	TRBV24-1	TRBJ2-1	TGTGCCACCAGTGATTTGACGAATCGGAGGCAGTTCTTC	CATSDLTNRRQFF
-	-	TRBV6-4	TRBJ2-3	TGTGCCAGCAGTGAACAGGGCCTTGGCACAGATACGCAGTATTTT	CASSEQGLGTDTQYF
-	TRBD2	TRBV28	TRBJ2-7	TGTGCCAGCAGTCCACCGGGAGGTCCCTACGAGCAGTACTTC	CASSPPGGPYEQYF
-	TRBD1	TRBV7-2	TRBJ2-7	TGTGCCAGCAGCTTAACGGACAGGGGGGCCTACGAGCAGTACTTC	CASSLTDRGAYEQYF
-	-	TRBV24-1	TRBJ1-2	TGTGCCACCAGTGCTCGAGGGTATGGCTACACCTTC	CATSARGYGYTF
few	-	TRBV28	TRBJ1-6	TGTGCCAGCAGTTCATACAGGGTTCTTAAGTATTCACCCCTCCACTTT	CASSSYRVLKYSPLHF
-	TRBD1	TRBV5-6	TRBJ2-2	TGTGCCAGCAGGTTAAGGTCGGGACAGGTCTTCGGGGAGCTGTTTTTT	CASRLRSGQVFGELFF
-	TRBD1	TRBV19	TRBJ2-5	TGTGCCAGTAGTTGGGGGTCGACAGGGGGAAAAGAGACCCAGTACTTC	CASSWGSTGGKETQYF
-	-	TRBV3-1/TRBV3-2	TRBJ1-2	TGTGCCAGCAGCCTAGGGGTCTATGGCTACACCTTC	CASSLGVYGYTF